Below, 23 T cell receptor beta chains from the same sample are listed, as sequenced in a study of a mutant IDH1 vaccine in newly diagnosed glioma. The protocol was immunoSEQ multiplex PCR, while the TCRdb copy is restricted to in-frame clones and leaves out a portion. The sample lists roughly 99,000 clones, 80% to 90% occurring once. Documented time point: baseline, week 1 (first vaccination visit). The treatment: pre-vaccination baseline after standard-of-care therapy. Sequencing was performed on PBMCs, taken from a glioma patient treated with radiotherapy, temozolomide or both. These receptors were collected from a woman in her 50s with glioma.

The CDR3, as DNA: TGTGCCAGCAGGGCAGGGGAGAGCAATCAGCCCCAGCATTTT. Protein product: CASRAGESNQPQHF. This chain connects TRBV28 to TRBJ1-5; possibly TRBD1 for D (6 bases). Trimming removed 6 bases at V and 1 base at J, with 10 bases between. Per the germline V gene, CDR1 is MDHEN and CDR2 is SYDVKM. The CDR3 runs to 14 residues.

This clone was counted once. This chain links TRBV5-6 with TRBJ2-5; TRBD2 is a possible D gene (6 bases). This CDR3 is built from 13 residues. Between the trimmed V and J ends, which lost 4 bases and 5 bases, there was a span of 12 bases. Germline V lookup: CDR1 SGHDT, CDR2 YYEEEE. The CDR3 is CASSAGSDETQYF. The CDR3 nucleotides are TGTGCCAGCAGCGCCGGGAGCGACGAGACCCAGTACTTC.

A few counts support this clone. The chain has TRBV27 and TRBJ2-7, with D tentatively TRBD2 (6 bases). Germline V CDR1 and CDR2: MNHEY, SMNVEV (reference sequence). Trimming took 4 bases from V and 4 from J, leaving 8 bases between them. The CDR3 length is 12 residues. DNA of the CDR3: TGTGCCAGCAGTTCGGGAGCATACGAGCAGTACTTC. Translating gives CASSSGAYEQYF.

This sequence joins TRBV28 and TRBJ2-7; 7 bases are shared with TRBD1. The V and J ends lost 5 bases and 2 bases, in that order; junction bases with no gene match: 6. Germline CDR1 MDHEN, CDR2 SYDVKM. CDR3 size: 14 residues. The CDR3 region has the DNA TGTGCCAGCAGTCCCTTGGGACAGACCTACGAGCAGTACTTC. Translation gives CASSPLGQTYEQYF.

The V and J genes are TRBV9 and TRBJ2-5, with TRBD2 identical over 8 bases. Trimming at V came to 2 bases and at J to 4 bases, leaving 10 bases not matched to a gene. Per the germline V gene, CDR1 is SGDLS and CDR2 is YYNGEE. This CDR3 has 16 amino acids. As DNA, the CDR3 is TGTGCCAGCAGCGTTTCTACTAGCGGAGGGGGAGAGACCCAGTACTTC. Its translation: CASSVSTSGGGETQYF.

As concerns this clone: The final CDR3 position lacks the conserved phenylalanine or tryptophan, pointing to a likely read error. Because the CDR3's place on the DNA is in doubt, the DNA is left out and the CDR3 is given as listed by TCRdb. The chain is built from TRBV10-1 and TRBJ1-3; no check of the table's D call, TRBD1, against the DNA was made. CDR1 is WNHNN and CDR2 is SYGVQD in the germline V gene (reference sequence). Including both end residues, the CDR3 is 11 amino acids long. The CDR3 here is CASSERTGGPL.

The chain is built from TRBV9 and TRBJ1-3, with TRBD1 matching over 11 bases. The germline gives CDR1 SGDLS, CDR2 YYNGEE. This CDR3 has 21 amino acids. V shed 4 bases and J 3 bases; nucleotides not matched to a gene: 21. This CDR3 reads CASSSPQAGTGGDVVGNTIYF. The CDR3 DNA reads TGTGCCAGCAGCTCTCCCCAAGCCGGGACAGGGGGAGACGTGGTTGGAAACACCATATATTTT.

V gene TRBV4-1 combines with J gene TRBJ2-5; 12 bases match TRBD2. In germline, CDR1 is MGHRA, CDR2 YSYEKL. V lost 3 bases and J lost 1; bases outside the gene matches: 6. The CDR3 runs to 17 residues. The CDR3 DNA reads TGCGCCAGCAGCCAGCAGGGGACTAGCGGGTTCCAAGAGACCCAGTACTTC. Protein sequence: CASSQQGTSGFQETQYF.

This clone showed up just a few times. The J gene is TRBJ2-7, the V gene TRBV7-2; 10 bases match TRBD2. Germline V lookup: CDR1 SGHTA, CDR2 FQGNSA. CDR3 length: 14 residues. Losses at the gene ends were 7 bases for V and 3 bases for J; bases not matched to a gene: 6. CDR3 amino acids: CASTWTSGSYEQYF. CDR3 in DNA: TGTGCCAGCACCTGGACTAGCGGTAGCTACGAGCAGTACTTC.

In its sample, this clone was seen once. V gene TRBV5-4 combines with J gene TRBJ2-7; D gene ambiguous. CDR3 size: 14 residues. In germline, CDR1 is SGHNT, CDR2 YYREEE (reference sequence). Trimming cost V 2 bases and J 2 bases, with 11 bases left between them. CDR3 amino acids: CASSLGIEAYEQYF. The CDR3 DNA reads TGTGCCAGCAGCTTAGGGATCGAGGCCTACGAGCAGTACTTC.

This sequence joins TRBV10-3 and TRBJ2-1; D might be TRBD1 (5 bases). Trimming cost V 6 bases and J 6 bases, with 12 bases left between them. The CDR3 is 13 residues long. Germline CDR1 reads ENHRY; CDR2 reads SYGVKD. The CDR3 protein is CAISPTESNEQFF. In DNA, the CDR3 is TGTGCCATCAGCCCGACAGAGTCCAATGAGCAGTTCTTC.

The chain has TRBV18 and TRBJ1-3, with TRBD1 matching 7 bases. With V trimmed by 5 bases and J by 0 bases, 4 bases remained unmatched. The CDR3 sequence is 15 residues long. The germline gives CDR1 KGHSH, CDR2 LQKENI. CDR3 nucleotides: TGTGCCAGCTCAGGAAACAGGGGCTCTGGAAACACCATATATTTT. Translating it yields CASSGNRGSGNTIYF.

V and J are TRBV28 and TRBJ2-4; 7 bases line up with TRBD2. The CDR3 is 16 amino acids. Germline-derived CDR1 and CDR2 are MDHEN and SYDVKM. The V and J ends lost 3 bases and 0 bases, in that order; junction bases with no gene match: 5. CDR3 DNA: TGTGCCAGCAGTTTGGCTAGCGGTATAGCCAAAAACATTCAGTACTTC. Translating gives CASSLASGIAKNIQYF.

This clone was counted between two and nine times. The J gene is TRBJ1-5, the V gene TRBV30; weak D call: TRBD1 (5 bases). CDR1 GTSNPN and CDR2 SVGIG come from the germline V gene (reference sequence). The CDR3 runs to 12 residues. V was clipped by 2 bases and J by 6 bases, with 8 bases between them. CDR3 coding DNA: TGTGCCTGGAGTACGCAGGGTCAGCCCCAGCATTTT. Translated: CAWSTQGQPQHF. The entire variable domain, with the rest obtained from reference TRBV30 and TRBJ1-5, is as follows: SQTIHQWPATLVQPVGSPLSLECTVEGTSNPNLYWYRQAAGRGLQLLFYSVGIGQISSEVPQNLSASRPQDRQFILSSKKLLLSDSGFYLCAWSTQGQPQHFGDGTRLSIL.

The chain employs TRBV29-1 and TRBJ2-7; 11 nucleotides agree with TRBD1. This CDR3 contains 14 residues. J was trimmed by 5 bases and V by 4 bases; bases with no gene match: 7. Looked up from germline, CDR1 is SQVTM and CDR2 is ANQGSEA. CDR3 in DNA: TGCAGCGTTGGCCCCGGACAGGGGGCGAACGAGCAGTACTTC. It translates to CSVGPGQGANEQYF.

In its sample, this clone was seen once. The CDR3 nucleotides read TGTGCCAGCAGCCCCACCACTAGCTACGGCGGGGAGCTGTTTTTT. This codes for CASSPTTSYGGELFF. The chain carries TRBV7-3 and TRBJ2-2; a possible D gene is TRBD2 (6 bases). Germline loops: CDR1 SGHTA, CDR2 FQGTGA. V was clipped by 5 bases and J by 7 bases, with 17 bases between them. The CDR3 covers 15 residues. Full variable domain (missing parts from reference TRBV7-3 and TRBJ2-2): GAGVSQTPSNKVTEKGKYVELRCDPISGHTALYWYRQSLGQGPEFLIYFQGTGAADDSGLPNDRFFAVRPEGSVSTLKIQRTERGDSAVYLCASSPTTSYGGELFFGEGSRLTVL.

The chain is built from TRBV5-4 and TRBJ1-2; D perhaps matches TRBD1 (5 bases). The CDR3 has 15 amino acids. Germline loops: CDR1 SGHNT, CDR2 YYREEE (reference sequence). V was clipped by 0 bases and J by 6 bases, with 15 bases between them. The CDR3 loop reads CASSLASLGQDGYTF. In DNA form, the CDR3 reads TGTGCCAGCAGCTTGGCCTCCCTGGGGCAGGATGGCTACACCTTC.

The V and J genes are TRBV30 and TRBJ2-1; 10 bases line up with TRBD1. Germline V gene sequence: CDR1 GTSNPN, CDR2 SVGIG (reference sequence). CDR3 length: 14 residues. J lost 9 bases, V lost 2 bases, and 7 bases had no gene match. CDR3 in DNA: TGTGCCTGGAGTTATGGGACAGGGGATGGTGAGCAGTTCTTC. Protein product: CAWSYGTGDGEQFF.

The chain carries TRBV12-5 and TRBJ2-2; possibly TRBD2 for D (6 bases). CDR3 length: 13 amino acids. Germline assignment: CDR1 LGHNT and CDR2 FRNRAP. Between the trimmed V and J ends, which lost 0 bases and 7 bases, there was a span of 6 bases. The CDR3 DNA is TGTGCTAGTGGTTTGGTAGCGGGCGGGGAGCTGTTTTTT. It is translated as CASGLVAGGELFF. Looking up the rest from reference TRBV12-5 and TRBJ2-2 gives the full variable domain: DARVTQTPRHKVTEMGQEVTMRCQPILGHNTVFWYRQTMMQGLELLAYFRNRAPLDDSGMPKDRFSAEMPDATLATLKIQPSEPRDSAVYFCASGLVAGGELFFGEGSRLTVL.

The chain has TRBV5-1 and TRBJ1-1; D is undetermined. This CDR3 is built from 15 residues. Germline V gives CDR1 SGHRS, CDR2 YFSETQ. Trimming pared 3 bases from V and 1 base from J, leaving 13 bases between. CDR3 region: CASSSYVLGNTEAFF. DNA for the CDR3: TGCGCCAGCAGCTCCTACGTATTAGGGAACACTGAAGCTTTCTTT.

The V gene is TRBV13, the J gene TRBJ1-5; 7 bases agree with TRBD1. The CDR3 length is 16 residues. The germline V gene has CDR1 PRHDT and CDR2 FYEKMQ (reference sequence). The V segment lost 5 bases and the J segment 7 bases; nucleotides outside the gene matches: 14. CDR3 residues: CASSRGTVPGEQPQHF. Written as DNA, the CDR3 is TGTGCCAGCAGCCGCGGGACAGTCCCTGGGGAACAGCCCCAGCATTTT.

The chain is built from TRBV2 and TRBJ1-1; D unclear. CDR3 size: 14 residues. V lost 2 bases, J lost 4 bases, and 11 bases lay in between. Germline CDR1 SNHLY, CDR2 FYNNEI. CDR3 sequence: CASSELMVGTEAFF. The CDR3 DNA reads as TGTGCCAGCAGTGAACTGATGGTGGGCACTGAAGCTTTCTTT.

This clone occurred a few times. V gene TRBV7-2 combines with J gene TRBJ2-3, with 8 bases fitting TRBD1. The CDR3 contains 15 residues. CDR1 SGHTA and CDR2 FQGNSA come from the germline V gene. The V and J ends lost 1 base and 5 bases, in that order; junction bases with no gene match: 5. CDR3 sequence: CASSLGTGLEDTQYF. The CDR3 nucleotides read TGTGCCAGCAGCTTAGGGACAGGGCTGGAAGATACGCAGTATTTT.